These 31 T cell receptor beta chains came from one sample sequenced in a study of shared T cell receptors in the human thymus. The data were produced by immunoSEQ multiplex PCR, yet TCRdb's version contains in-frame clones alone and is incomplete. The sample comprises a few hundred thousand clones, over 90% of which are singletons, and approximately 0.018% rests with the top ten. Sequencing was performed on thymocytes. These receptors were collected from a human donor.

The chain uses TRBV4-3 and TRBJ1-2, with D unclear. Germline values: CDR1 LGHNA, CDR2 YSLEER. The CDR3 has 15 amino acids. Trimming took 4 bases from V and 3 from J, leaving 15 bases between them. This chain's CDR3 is CASSPGLGADYGYTF. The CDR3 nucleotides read TGCGCCAGCAGCCCCGGCCTGGGCGCGGACTATGGCTACACCTTC.

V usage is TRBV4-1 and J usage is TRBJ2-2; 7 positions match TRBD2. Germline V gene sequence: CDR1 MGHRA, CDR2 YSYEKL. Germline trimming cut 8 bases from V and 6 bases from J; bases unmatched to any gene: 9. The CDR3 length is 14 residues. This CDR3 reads CASAWSGTAGELFF. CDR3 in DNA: TGCGCCAGCGCATGGAGCGGGACCGCCGGGGAGCTGTTTTTT.

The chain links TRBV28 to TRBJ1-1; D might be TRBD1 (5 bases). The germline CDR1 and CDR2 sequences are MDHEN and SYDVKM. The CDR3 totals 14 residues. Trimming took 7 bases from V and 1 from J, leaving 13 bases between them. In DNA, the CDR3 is TGTGCCAGCAATCCAGGACACAGGAACACTGAAGCTTTCTTT. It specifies CASNPGHRNTEAFF.

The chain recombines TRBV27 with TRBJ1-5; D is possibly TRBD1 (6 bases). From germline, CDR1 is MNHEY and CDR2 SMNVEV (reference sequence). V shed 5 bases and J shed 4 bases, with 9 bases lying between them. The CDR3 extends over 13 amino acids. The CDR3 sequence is CASSPQGNQPQHF. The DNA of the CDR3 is TGTGCCAGCAGTCCCCAGGGGAATCAGCCCCAGCATTTT.

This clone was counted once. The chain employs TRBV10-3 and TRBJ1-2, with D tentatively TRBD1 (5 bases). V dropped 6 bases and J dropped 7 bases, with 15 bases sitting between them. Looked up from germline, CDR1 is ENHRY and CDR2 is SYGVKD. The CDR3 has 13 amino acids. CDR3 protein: CAISLDKSIGYTF. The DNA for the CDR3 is TGTGCCATCAGCCTGGACAAATCTATTGGCTACACCTTC.

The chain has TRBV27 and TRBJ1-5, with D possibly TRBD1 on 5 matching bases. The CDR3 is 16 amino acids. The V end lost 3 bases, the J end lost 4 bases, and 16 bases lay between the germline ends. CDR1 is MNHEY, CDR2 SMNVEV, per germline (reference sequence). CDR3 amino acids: CASSLGPRIRNQPQHF. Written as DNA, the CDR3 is TGTGCCAGCAGTTTGGGACCGCGGATCCGAAATCAGCCCCAGCATTTT.

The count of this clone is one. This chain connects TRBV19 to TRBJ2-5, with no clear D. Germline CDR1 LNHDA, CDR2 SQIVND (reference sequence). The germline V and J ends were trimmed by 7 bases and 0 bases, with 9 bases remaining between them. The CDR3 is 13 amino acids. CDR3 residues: CASIRADQETQYF. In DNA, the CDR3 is TGTGCCAGTATCCGGGCGGACCAAGAGACCCAGTACTTC.

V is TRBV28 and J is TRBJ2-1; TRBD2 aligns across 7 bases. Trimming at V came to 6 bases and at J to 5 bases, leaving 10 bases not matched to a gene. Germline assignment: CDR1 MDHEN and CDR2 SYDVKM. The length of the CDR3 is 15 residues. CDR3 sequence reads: CASRVKRERDNEQFF. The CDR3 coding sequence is TGTGCCAGCAGGGTCAAGCGGGAAAGGGACAATGAGCAGTTCTTC.

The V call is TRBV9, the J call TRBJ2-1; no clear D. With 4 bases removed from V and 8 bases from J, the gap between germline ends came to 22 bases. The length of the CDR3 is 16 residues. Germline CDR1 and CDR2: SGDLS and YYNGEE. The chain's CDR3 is CASSTHDTEGCHEQFF. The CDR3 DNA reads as TGTGCCAGCAGCACCCACGACACGGAAGGGTGTCATGAGCAGTTCTTC. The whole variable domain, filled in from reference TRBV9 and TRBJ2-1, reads DSGVTQTPKHLITATGQRVTLRCSPRSGDLSVYWYQQSLDQGLQFLIQYYNGEERAKGNILERFSAQQFPDLHSELNLSSLELGDSALYFCASSTHDTEGCHEQFFGPGTRLTVL.

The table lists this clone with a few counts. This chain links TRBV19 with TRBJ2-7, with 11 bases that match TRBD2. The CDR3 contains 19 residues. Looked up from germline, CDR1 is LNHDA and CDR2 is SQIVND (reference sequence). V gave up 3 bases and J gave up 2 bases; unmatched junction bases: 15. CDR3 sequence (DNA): TGTGCCAGTAGTATTGATGGGAGTCCCATAGCGGGAGGGCCCTACGAGCAGTACTTC. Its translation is CASSIDGSPIAGGPYEQYF.

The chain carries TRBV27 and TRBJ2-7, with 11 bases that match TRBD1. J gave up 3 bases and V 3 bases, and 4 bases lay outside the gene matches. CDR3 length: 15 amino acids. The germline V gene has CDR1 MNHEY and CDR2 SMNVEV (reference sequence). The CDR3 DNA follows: TGTGCCAGCAGTTTCCGGGACAGGGGGGGCTACGAGCAGTACTTC. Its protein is CASSFRDRGGYEQYF.

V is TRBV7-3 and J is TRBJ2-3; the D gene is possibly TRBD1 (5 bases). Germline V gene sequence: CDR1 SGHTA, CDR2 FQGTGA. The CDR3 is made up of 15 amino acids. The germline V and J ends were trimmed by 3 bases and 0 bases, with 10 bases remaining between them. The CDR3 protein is CASSFSTASTDTQYF. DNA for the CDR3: TGTGCCAGCAGCTTCTCGACAGCTAGCACAGATACGCAGTATTTT.

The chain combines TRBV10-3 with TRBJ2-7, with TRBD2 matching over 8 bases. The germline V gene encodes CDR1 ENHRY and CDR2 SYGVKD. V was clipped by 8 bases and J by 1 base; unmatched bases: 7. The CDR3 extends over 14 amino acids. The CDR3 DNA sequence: TGTGCCATCGGCCCGACTAGCGATTCCTACGAGCAGTACTTC. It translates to CAIGPTSDSYEQYF.

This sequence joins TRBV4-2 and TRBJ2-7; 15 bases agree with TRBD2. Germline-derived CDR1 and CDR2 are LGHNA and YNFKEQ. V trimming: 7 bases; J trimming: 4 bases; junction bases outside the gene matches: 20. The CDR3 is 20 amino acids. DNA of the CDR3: TGTGCCAGCACGAGGGGGGTGGGACTAGCGGGAGGTAGTGGGGAATACGAGCAGTACTTC. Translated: CASTRGVGLAGGSGEYEQYF.

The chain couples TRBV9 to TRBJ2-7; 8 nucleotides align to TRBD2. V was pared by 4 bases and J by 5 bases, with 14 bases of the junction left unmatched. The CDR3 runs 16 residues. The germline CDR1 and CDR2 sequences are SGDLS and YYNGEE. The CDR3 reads CASSFTRTSRQDEQYF. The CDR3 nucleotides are TGTGCCAGCAGCTTCACCCGGACTAGCCGACAGGACGAGCAGTACTTC.

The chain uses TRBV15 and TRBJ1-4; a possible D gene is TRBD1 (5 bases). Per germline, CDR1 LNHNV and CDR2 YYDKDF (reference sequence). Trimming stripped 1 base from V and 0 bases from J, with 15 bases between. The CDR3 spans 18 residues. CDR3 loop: CATSRAVAGPTTNEKLFF. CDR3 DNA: TGTGCCACCAGCAGAGCGGTGGCAGGGCCTACAACTAATGAAAAACTGTTTTTT.

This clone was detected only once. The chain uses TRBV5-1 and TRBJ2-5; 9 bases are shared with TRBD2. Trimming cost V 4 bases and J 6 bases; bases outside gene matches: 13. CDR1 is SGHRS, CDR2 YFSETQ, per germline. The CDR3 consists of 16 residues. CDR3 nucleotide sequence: TGCGCCAGCAGCCCGACTTGCGGGACTAGCACGAAGACCCAGTACTTC. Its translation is CASSPTCGTSTKTQYF.

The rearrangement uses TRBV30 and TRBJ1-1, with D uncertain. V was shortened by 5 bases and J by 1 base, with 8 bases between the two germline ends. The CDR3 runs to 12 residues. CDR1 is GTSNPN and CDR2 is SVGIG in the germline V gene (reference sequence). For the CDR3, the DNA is TGTGCCTGGTCCATCAGGAACACTGAAGCTTTCTTT. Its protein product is CAWSIRNTEAFF.

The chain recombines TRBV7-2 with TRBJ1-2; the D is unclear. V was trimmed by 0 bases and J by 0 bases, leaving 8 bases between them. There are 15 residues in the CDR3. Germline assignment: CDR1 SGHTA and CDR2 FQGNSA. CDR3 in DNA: TGTGCCAGCAGCTTAGCGCCTAAGCCTAACTATGGCTACACCTTC. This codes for CASSLAPKPNYGYTF.

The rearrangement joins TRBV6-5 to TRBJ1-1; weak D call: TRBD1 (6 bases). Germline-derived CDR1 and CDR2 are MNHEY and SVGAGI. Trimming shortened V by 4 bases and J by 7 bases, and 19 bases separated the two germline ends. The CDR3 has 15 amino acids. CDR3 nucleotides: TGTGCCAGCAGTTTCGGGAGGGGGGGGGACGGTGAAGCTTTCTTT. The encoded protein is CASSFGRGGDGEAFF.

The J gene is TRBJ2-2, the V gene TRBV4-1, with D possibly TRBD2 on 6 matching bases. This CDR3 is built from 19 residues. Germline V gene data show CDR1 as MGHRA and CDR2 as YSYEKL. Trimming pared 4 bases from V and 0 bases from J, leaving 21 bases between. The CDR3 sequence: CASSPRLVIVRTNTGELFF. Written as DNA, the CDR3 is TGCGCCAGCAGCCCCCGACTAGTCATAGTCCGTACGAACACCGGGGAGCTGTTTTTT.

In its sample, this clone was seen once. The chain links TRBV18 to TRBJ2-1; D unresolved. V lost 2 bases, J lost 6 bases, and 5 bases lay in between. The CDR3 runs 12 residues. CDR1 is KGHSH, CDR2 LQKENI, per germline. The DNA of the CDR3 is TGTGCCAGCTCACCATGGGGCAATGAGCAGTTCTTC. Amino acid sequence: CASSPWGNEQFF.

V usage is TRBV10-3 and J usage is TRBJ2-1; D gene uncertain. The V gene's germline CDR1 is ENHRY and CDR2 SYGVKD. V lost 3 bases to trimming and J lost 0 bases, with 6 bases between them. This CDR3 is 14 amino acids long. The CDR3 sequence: CAISDRSSYNEQFF. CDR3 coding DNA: TGTGCCATCAGTGACAGAAGCTCCTACAATGAGCAGTTCTTC.

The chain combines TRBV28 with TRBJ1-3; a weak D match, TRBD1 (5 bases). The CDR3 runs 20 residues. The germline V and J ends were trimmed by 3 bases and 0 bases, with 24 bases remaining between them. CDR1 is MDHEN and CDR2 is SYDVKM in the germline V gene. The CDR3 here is CASSLGVVGKSRSSGNTIYF. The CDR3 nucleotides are TGTGCCAGCAGTTTGGGGGTGGTAGGGAAGTCCAGAAGCTCTGGAAACACCATATATTTT.

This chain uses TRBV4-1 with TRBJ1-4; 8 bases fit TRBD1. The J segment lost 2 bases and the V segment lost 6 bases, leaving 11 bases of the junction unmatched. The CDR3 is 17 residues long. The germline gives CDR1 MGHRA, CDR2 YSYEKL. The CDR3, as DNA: TGCGCCAGCAGATCAGTACAGGGGGAGTTGACTAATGAAAAACTGTTTTTT. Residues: CASRSVQGELTNEKLFF.

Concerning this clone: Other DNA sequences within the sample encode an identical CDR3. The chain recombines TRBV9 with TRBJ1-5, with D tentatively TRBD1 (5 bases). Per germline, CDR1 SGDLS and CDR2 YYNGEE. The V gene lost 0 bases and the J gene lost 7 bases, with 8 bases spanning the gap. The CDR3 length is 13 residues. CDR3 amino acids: CASSVGGTQPQHF. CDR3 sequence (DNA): TGTGCCAGCAGCGTAGGTGGGACCCAGCCCCAGCATTTT.

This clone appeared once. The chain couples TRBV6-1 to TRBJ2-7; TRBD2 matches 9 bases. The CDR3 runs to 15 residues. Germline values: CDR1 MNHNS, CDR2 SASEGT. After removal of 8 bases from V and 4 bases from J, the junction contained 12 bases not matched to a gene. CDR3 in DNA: TGTGCCAGCGGCTACGTAGCGGGAGCCGCTTACGAGCAGTACTTC. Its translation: CASGYVAGAAYEQYF.

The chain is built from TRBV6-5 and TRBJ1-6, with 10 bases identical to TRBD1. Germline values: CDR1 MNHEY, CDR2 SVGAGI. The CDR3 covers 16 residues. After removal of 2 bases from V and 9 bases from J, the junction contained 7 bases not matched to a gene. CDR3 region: CASSYTPRTGGSPLHF. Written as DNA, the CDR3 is TGTGCCAGCAGTTACACCCCCCGGACAGGGGGTTCACCCCTCCACTTT.

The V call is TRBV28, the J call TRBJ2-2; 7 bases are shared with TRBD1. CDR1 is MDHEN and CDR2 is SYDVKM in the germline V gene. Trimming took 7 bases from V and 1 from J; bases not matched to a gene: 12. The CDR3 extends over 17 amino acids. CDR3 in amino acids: CASTRDRDKMNTGELFF. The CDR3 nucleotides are TGTGCCAGCACCCGGGACAGAGATAAGATGAACACCGGGGAGCTGTTTTTT.

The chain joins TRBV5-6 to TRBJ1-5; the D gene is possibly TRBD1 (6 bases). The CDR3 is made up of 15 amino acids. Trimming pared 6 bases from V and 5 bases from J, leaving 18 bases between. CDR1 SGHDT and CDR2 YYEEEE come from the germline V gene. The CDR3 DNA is TGTGCCAGCACCCTAGGAGGGGGGAAAGATCAGCCCCAGCATTTT. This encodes CASTLGGGKDQPQHF. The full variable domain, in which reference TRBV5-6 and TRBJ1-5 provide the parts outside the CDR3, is DAGVTQSPTHLIKTRGQQVTLRCSPKSGHDTVSWYQQALGQGPQFIFQYYEEEERQRGNFPDRFSGHQFPNYSSELNVNALLLGDSALYLCASTLGGGKDQPQHFGDGTRLSIL.

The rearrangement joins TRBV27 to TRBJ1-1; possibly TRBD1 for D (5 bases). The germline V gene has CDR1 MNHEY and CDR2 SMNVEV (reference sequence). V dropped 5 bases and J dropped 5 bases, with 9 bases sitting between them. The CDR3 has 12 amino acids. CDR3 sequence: CASSRGATEAFF. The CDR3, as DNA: TGTGCCAGCAGTCGTGGGGCGACTGAAGCTTTCTTT.